A single sample is the source of the 3 T cell receptor beta chains below, sequenced in a study of blood T cell repertoires in COVID-19. The table came from immunoSEQ multiplex PCR; TCRdb's copy has only in-frame clones and leaves some out. The data hold 320,000 or so clones, with 85% observed a single time. Sequencing was performed on PBMCs or T cells enriched from blood (not recorded which). The receptor set was obtained from a woman in her twenties or thirties who had been exposed to COVID-19.

This chain joins TRBV7-9 and TRBJ1-5; perhaps TRBD1 as D (5 bases). This CDR3 region has 13 residues. V gave up 3 bases and J gave up 4 bases, with 7 bases separating them. Germline-derived CDR1 and CDR2 are SEHNR and FQNEAQ (reference sequence). The CDR3 here is CASSFAGNQPQHF. The CDR3 nucleotides read TGTGCCAGCAGCTTCGCAGGGAATCAGCCCCAGCATTTT.

The genes are TRBV7-2 and TRBJ2-7; weak D call: TRBD2 (5 bases). CDR1 SGHTA and CDR2 FQGNSA come from the germline V gene. Trimming shortened V by 4 bases and J by 3 bases, and 22 bases separated the two germline ends. This CDR3 is built from 17 residues. The DNA for the CDR3 is TGTGCCAGCAGCTGGGGTATTCGGCGGGCTAAGGACTACGAGCAGTACTTC. Its protein product is CASSWGIRRAKDYEQYF.

This clone was seen once. As DNA, the CDR3 is TGTGCCGGCAGGGACTCCGACTATTTGAACTATGGCTACACCTTC. Residues: CAGRDSDYLNYGYTF. The chain employs TRBV10-3 and TRBJ1-2, with D perhaps TRBD1 (5 bases). V was clipped by 11 bases and J by 2 bases, with 21 bases between them. Germline loops: CDR1 ENHRY, CDR2 SYGVKD. The CDR3 totals 15 residues.